This TCR beta chain was obtained from a study of blood T cell repertoires in COVID-19. On the study more broadly: Donors in the United States, Italy and Spain gave samples during acute or convalescent COVID-19.

Libraries were prepared by immunoSEQ multiplex PCR; TCRdb keeps only in-frame clonotypes and omits some of them. The data contain 100,000 or so clones, 80% of them singletons. Germline V gene data show CDR1 as SGHDT and CDR2 as YYEEEE. V shed 4 bases and J 9 bases; nucleotides not matched to a gene: 6. The CDR3 runs to 14 residues. This TCR derives from a man aged 65 to 79 with active or convalescent COVID-19. This chain links TRBV5-6 with TRBJ2-1; 11 positions agree with TRBD2. The source material was peripheral blood. The CDR3 bases are TGTGCCAGCAGCGTACTAGCGGGAGTTGGTGAGCAGTTCTTC. Amino acids: CASSVLAGVGEQFF.